Below, 13 T cell receptor beta chains from the same sample are listed, as sequenced in a study of T cell responses to AZD1222 COVID-19 vaccine. Data came from immunoSEQ multiplex PCR; TCRdb stores just in-frame clones and leaves some out. Among some 110,000 clones listed, roughly nine tenths were seen once. The source material was peripheral blood, sampled on day 0 of AZD1222 vaccination. All receptors come from an adult in good health.

The sample holds one count of this clone. The CDR3, as DNA: TGCGCCAGCAGCCCGGAGGGGCTAGCGGGAGGTCGGGCCTACGAGCAGTACTTC. This translates into CASSPEGLAGGRAYEQYF. The chain couples TRBV5-1 to TRBJ2-7; 11 bases are shared with TRBD2. Trimming took 4 bases from V and 2 from J; bases not matched to a gene: 14. The CDR3 length is 18 residues. Germline values: CDR1 SGHRS, CDR2 YFSETQ.

The V and J genes are TRBV5-1 and TRBJ1-5; D unresolved. The V end lost 3 bases, the J end lost 3 bases, and 7 bases lay between the germline ends. CDR1 is SGHRS and CDR2 is YFSETQ in the germline V gene. The CDR3 is 13 amino acids. CDR3: CASSSSLNQPQHF. The CDR3 DNA follows: TGCGCCAGCAGCTCATCTCTCAATCAGCCCCAGCATTTT.

The rearrangement links TRBV6-5 to TRBJ2-7, with 8 bases identical to TRBD1. Trimming took 5 bases from V and 5 from J; bases not matched to a gene: 2. Germline CDR1 and CDR2: MNHEY and SVGAGI. CDR3 length: 12 amino acids. The CDR3 nucleotides are TGTGCCAGCAGTCTGACAGGGGACGAGCAGTACTTC. It encodes CASSLTGDEQYF.

The chain combines TRBV9 with TRBJ2-5; weak D call: TRBD2 (7 bases). The CDR3 is 13 residues long. Per germline, CDR1 SGDLS and CDR2 YYNGEE. The germline V and J ends were trimmed by 6 bases and 3 bases, with 12 bases remaining between them. The CDR3 spells CASNGGAEETQYF. CDR3 bases: TGTGCCAGCAATGGGGGGGCCGAAGAGACCCAGTACTTC.

The V call is TRBV29-1, the J call TRBJ2-3; D perhaps matches TRBD1 (6 bases). The germline CDR1 and CDR2 sequences are SQVTM and ANQGSEA. The CDR3 extends over 15 amino acids. The V gene lost 1 base and the J gene lost 0 bases, with 11 bases spanning the gap. The CDR3 protein is CSVEVGGTSTDTQYF. CDR3 bases: TGCAGCGTTGAAGTAGGGGGAACTAGCACAGATACGCAGTATTTT.

DNA of the CDR3: TGTGCCAGCAGTCTGGAACCTGCCCCCTCTGGGGCCAACGTCCTGACTTTC. This encodes CASSLEPAPSGANVLTF. The chain combines TRBV3-1 (or the pseudogene TRBV3-2) with TRBJ2-6; no definite D call. V lost 6 bases to trimming and J lost 0 bases, with 15 bases between them. This CDR3 is built from 17 residues. The germline V gene encodes CDR1 LGHDT and CDR2 YNNKEL (reference sequence).

This chain links TRBV13 with TRBJ2-7; D unclear. CDR3 length: 14 residues. CDR1 and CDR2 from the germline V gene are PRHDT and FYEKMQ (reference sequence). Trimming shortened V by 3 bases and J by 1 base, and 10 bases separated the two germline ends. In nucleotides, the CDR3 is TGTGCCAGCAGCTTTCGCGGAGAGTCCTACGAGCAGTACTTC. Its translation is CASSFRGESYEQYF.

Here the CDR3 reads CSASRDPAEAFF. The CDR3 coding sequence is TGCAGTGCTAGTCGAGACCCCGCTGAAGCTTTCTTT. The chain recombines TRBV20-1 with TRBJ1-1; D unresolved. V lost 3 bases to trimming and J lost 6 bases, with 11 bases between them. The germline V gene encodes CDR1 DFQATT and CDR2 SNEGSKA (reference sequence). This CDR3 has 12 residues.

CDR3 protein: CASSHAGTGNYGYTF. CDR3 coding DNA: TGTGCCAGCAGCCATGCAGGGACAGGGAACTATGGCTACACCTTC. This sequence joins TRBV4-2 and TRBJ1-2, with TRBD1 matching over 9 bases. The CDR3 length is 15 residues. Germline CDR1 reads LGHNA; CDR2 reads YNFKEQ. The V segment lost 3 bases and the J segment 2 bases; nucleotides outside the gene matches: 4.

The J gene is TRBJ1-6, the V gene TRBV9; D gene unclear. CDR3 size: 16 residues. V lost 2 bases and J lost 5, with 14 bases in between. From germline, CDR1 is SGDLS and CDR2 YYNGEE. CDR3 amino acids: CASSVDPSYHNSPLHF. CDR3 DNA sequence: TGTGCCAGCAGCGTTGACCCCAGCTACCATAATTCACCCCTCCACTTT.

The rearrangement links TRBV30 to TRBJ2-3, with TRBD2 identical over 10 bases. Germline V gene sequence: CDR1 GTSNPN, CDR2 SVGIG (reference sequence). After removal of 4 bases from V and 7 bases from J, the junction contained 11 bases not matched to a gene. CDR3 length: 15 amino acids. CDR3 loop: CAWTPLAGLLNTQYF. The CDR3 DNA follows: TGTGCCTGGACCCCACTAGCGGGACTTTTAAATACGCAGTATTTT.

V is TRBV6-5 and J is TRBJ2-7, with D perhaps matching TRBD2 (5 bases). CDR1 and CDR2 from the germline V gene are MNHEY and SVGAGI. V lost 2 bases to trimming and J lost 2 bases, with 13 bases between them. The CDR3 is made up of 15 amino acids. The DNA of the CDR3 is TGTGCCAGCAGTTACCCCCCCGACGGGACCTACGAGCAGTACTTC. This encodes CASSYPPDGTYEQYF.

The chain recombines TRBV27 with TRBJ2-3; D is unclear. V dropped 7 bases and J dropped 1 base, with 9 bases sitting between them. Germline CDR1 MNHEY, CDR2 SMNVEV (reference sequence). CDR3 length equals 13 residues. The CDR3 DNA follows: TGTGCCAGCAACGTTTTGGGCACAGATACGCAGTATTTT. Amino acids: CASNVLGTDTQYF.